The 20 T cell receptor beta chains listed next were all sequenced from one sample in a study of T cells expressing NK-cell markers. From the 5' RACE reads, TCRdb lists one entry per CDR3 protein and no DNA. The sample table includes 440,000 or so distinct CDR3 sequences. The sequencing sample was made of blood T cells: a sorted CD56 or NKG2C T cell subset, CD4+ or CD8+ T cells, or bulk PBMC T cells (not recorded which). These TCRs come from a woman aged 18-70 years in good health.

This chain connects TRBV5-1 to TRBJ1-4; the TCRdb call, TRBD1, lacks DNA for checking. CDR1 SGHRS and CDR2 YFSETQ come from the germline V gene. The CDR3 has 15 residues. The CDR3 reads CASSSGGGTNEKLFF.

CDR3 protein: CSVSTSGYNTGELFF. The rearrangement links TRBV29-1 to TRBJ2-2; TCRdb's assignment of TRBD2 cannot be checked, as there is no DNA. CDR1 is SQVTM and CDR2 is ANQGSEA in the germline V gene. The CDR3 runs to 15 residues.

This chain joins TRBV10-3 and TRBJ1-1; TCRdb proposes TRBD1, but this gene call is untestable without DNA. This CDR3 has 16 residues. Germline V gene lookup returns CDR1 ENHRY and CDR2 SYGVKD. CDR3 in amino acids: CAIRDRGSRLNTEAFF.

The rearrangement uses TRBV6-5 and TRBJ1-1. Germline-derived CDR1 and CDR2 are MNHEY and SVGAGI. The CDR3 length is 11 residues. The CDR3: CASSYPPSAFF.

This chain joins TRBV7-2 and TRBJ2-1; the TCRdb call, TRBD2, lacks DNA for checking. The CDR3 runs 16 residues. The germline V gene has CDR1 SGHTA and CDR2 FQGNSA. Here the CDR3 reads CASSLGGPPRHNEQFF. The full variable domain, its missing parts supplied by reference TRBV7-2 and TRBJ2-1, is GAGVSQSPSNKVTEKGKDVELRCDPISGHTALYWYRQSLGQGLEFLIYFQGNSAPDKSGLPSDRFSAERTGGSVSTLTIQRTQQEDSAVYLCASSLGGPPRHNEQFFGPGTRLTVL.

The V gene is TRBV20-1, the J gene TRBJ2-7; as DNA is missing, the TRBD2 call by TCRdb cannot be tested. CDR1 DFQATT and CDR2 SNEGSKA come from the germline V gene (reference sequence). The CDR3 consists of 14 residues. This chain's CDR3 is CSAGIKRSGYEQYF.

This chain links TRBV7-9 with TRBJ2-2. From germline, CDR1 is SEHNR and CDR2 FQNEAQ (reference sequence). The CDR3 loop spans 11 amino acids. The CDR3: CASTQTGELFF.

CDR3 sequence: CASSGRFGQTQETQYF. The chain couples TRBV14 to TRBJ2-5; TCRdb's assignment of TRBD1 cannot be checked, as there is no DNA. The CDR3 extends over 16 amino acids. CDR1 is SGHDN, CDR2 FVKESK, per germline. The whole variable domain, remainder taken from reference TRBV14 and TRBJ2-5, is EAGVTQFPSHSVIEKGQTVTLRCDPISGHDNLYWYRRVMGKEIKFLLHFVKESKQDESGMPNNRFLAERTGGTYSTLKVQPAELEDSGVYFCASSGRFGQTQETQYFGPGTRLLVL.

J is TRBJ2-2 and V is TRBV15. The CDR3 has 14 residues. CDR1 is LNHNV, CDR2 YYDKDF, per germline (reference sequence). The CDR3 is CATSTKVHTGELFF.

This sequence joins TRBV11-2 and TRBJ1-4; TCRdb's D gene call, TRBD1, goes unchecked for lack of DNA. The germline V gene encodes CDR1 SGHAT and CDR2 FQNNGV. This CDR3 is built from 17 residues. This chain's CDR3 is CASSHALTGSRVVKLFF.

V gene TRBV12-3 or TRBV12-4 combines with J gene TRBJ1-5; TCRdb designates TRBD1, a call that cannot be tested without DNA. CDR3 length: 15 residues. Here the CDR3 reads CASSLRQAGNQPQHF.

This sequence joins TRBV28 and TRBJ2-4; TCRdb's D call of TRBD2 is untestable without DNA. Germline V gene data show CDR1 as MDHEN and CDR2 as SYDVKM. CDR3 length: 14 amino acids. CDR3 loop: CASSLGGRADIQYF.

The chain combines TRBV28 with TRBJ2-3; TCRdb's D gene call, TRBD1, goes unchecked for lack of DNA. Germline CDR1 is MDHEN and CDR2 is SYDVKM. This CDR3 comprises 15 residues. CDR3 sequence reads: CASSNPGSEGDTQYF.

The chain recombines TRBV6-2 or TRBV6-3 with TRBJ2-3; the TCRdb call, TRBD1, lacks DNA for checking. Germline CDR1 and CDR2: MNHEY and SVGEGT. The CDR3 covers 16 residues. The CDR3 protein is CASTLGGGGQSDTQYF.

The gene calls are TRBV30 and TRBJ2-7. Germline CDR1 and CDR2: GTSNPN and SVGIG (reference sequence). The CDR3 consists of 11 residues. The CDR3 sequence is CAWSSFYEQYF. The whole variable domain, filled in from reference TRBV30 and TRBJ2-7, reads SQTIHQWPATLVQPVGSPLSLECTVEGTSNPNLYWYRQAAGRGLQLLFYSVGIGQISSEVPQNLSASRPQDRQFILSSKKLLLSDSGFYLCAWSSFYEQYFGPGTRLTVT.

The chain joins TRBV29-1 to TRBJ1-2; TCRdb returns TRBD1, unconfirmable since there is no DNA. Germline loops: CDR1 SQVTM, CDR2 ANQGSEA. The length of the CDR3 is 12 residues. The CDR3 spells CSADRGTYGYTF.

This chain connects TRBV20-1 to TRBJ1-3; checking the TCRdb D call of TRBD1 is not possible without DNA. The CDR3 is made up of 14 amino acids. The V gene's germline CDR1 is DFQATT and CDR2 SNEGSKA (reference sequence). The CDR3 loop reads CSATRPGSGNTIYF.

The rearrangement joins TRBV18 to TRBJ1-5. Per the germline V gene, CDR1 is KGHSH and CDR2 is LQKENI. CDR3 length equals 17 residues. CDR3 sequence: CASSPPGRSPSNQPQHF.

The chain has TRBV30 and TRBJ2-3; with no DNA, the TCRdb D assignment of TRBD1 cannot be verified. Germline loops: CDR1 GTSNPN, CDR2 SVGIG (reference sequence). The CDR3 has 13 amino acids. CDR3 in amino acids: CAWRGPPTDTQYF.

The V and J genes are TRBV5-1 and TRBJ2-1; as DNA is missing, the TRBD1 call by TCRdb cannot be tested. Per germline, CDR1 SGHRS and CDR2 YFSETQ. The CDR3 consists of 14 residues. The CDR3: CASSLSGQGGEQFF.